This entry is about one TCR beta chain. The sample originates from a study of blood T cell repertoires in COVID-19. The wider study: Collection of acute and convalescent COVID-19 samples took place in the United States, Italy and Spain. PBMCs, B-cell-depleted T cells, or T cells were the source of the cDNA or gDNA that made up the material.

The ends were cut back, 2 bases at V and 2 bases at J, with 11 bases in the middle. Per germline, CDR1 SGHDT and CDR2 YYEEEE. This CDR3 contains 15 residues. As processed by the authors: The authors estimated nucleated cell counts from reference gene primer amplification. Sequenced by immunoSEQ multiplex PCR; TCRdb stores in-frame clones only, minus some. V and J calls plus clone size are reproduced from that table; the DNA served to infer D and trimming. Here the sample spans approximately 140,000 clones, almost 85% being singletons. The clonotype originates from a human donor with acute or convalescent COVID-19. The donor label of this sample is uncertain. Sequenced sample: peripheral blood. The chain links TRBV5-6 to TRBJ1-5, with a possible D match to TRBD1 (5 bases). The CDR3 loop reads CASSLWSRGNQPQHF. For the CDR3, the DNA is TGTGCCAGCAGCTTATGGAGCAGGGGCAATCAGCCCCAGCATTTT.